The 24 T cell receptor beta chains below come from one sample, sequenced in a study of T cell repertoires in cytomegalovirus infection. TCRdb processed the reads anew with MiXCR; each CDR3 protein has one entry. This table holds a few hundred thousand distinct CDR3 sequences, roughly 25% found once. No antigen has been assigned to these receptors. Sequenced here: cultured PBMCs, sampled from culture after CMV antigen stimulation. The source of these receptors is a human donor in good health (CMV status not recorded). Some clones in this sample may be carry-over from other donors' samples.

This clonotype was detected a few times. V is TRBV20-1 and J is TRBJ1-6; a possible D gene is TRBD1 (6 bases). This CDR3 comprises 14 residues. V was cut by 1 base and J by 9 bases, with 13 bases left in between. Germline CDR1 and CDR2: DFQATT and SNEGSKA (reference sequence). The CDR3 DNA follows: TGCAGTGCTAGAGGCTCACAGGGTGGTTCACCCCTCCACTTT. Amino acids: CSARGSQGGSPLHF.

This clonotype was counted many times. CDR3 coding DNA: TGTGCCAGCAGTCCAGCTAGCGGGAGGCCCCACAATGAGCAGTTCTTC. As protein: CASSPASGRPHNEQFF. The chain uses TRBV7-9 and TRBJ2-1, with TRBD2 identical over 11 bases. This CDR3 has 16 amino acids. V shed 6 bases, J shed 5 bases, and the junction held 9 bases outside the gene matches. Germline assignment: CDR1 SEHNR and CDR2 FQNEAQ (reference sequence).

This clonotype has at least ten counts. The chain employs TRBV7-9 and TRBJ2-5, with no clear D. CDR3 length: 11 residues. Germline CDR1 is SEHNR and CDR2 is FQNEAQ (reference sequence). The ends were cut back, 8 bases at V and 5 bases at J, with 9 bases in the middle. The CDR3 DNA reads TGTGCCAGCCGACTCGAGGAGACCCAGTACTTC. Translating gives CASRLEETQYF.

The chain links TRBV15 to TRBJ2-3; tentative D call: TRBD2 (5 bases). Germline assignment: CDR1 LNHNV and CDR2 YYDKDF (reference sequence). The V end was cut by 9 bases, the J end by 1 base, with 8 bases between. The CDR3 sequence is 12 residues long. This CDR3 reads CATARGTDTQYF. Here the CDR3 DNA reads TGTGCCACGGCGCGGGGCACAGATACGCAGTATTTT.

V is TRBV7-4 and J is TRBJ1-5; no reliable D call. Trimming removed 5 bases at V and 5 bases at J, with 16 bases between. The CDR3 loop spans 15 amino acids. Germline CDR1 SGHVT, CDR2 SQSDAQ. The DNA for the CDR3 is TGTGCCAGCAGCAAGGACCGAAATAAGGATCAGCCCCAGCATTTT. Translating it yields CASSKDRNKDQPQHF.

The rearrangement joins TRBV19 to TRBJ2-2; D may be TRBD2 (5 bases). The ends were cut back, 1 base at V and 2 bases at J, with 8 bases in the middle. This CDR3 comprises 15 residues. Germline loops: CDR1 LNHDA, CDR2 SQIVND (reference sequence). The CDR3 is CASSIAGTNTGELFF. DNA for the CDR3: TGTGCCAGTAGTATAGCGGGAACTAACACCGGGGAGCTGTTTTTT.

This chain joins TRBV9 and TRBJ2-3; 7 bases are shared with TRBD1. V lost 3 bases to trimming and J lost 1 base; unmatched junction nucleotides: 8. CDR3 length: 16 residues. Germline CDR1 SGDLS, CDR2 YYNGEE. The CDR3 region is CASSALDTGGTDTQYF. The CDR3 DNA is TGTGCCAGCAGCGCGCTTGACACAGGGGGCACAGATACGCAGTATTTT.

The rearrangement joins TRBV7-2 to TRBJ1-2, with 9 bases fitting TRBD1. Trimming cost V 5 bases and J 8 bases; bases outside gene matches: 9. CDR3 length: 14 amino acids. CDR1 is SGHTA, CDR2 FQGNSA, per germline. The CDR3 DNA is TGTGCCAGCAGCATCCGACAGGGGGGGTTAGGCTACACCTTC. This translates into CASSIRQGGLGYTF.

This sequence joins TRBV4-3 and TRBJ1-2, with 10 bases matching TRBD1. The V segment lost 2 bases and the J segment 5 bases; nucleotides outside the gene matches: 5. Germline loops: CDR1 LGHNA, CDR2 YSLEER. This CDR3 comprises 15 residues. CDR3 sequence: CASSQRGQGSYGYTF. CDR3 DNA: TGCGCCAGCAGCCAACGGGGACAGGGGTCGTATGGCTACACCTTC.

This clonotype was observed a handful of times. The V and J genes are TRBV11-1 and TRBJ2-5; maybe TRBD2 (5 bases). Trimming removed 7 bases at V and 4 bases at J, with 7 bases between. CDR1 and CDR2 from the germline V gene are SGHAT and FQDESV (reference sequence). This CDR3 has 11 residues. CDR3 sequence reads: CASTAGETQYF. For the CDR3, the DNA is TGTGCCAGCACGGCGGGAGAGACCCAGTACTTC. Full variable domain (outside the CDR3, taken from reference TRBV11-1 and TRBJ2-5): EAEVAQSPRYKITEKSQAVAFWCDPISGHATLYWYRQILGQGPELLVQFQDESVVDDSQLPKDRFSAERLKGVDSTLKIQPAELGDSAMYLCASTAGETQYFGPGTRLLVL.

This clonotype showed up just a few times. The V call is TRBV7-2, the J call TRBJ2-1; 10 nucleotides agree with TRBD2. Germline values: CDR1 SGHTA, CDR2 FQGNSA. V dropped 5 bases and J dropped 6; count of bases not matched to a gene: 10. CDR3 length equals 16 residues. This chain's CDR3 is CASSSSGAGGRNEQFF. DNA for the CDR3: TGTGCCAGCAGCAGCTCAGGAGCGGGAGGGCGCAATGAGCAGTTCTTC. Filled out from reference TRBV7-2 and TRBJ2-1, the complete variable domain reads GAGVSQSPSNKVTEKGKDVELRCDPISGHTALYWYRQSLGQGLEFLIYFQGNSAPDKSGLPSDRFSAERTGGSVSTLTIQRTQQEDSAVYLCASSSSGAGGRNEQFFGPGTRLTVL.

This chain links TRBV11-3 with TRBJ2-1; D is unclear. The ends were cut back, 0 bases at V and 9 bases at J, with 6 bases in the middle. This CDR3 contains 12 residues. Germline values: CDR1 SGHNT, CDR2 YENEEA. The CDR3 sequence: CASSLDASEQFF. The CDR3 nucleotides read TGTGCCAGCAGCTTAGATGCGAGTGAGCAGTTCTTC.

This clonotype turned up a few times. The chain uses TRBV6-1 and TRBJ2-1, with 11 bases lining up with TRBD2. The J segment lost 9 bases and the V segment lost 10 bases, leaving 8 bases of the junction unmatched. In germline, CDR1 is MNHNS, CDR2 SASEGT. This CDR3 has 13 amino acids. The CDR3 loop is CAIETSGNIEQFF. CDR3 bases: TGTGCCATCGAGACTAGCGGGAATATTGAGCAGTTCTTC.

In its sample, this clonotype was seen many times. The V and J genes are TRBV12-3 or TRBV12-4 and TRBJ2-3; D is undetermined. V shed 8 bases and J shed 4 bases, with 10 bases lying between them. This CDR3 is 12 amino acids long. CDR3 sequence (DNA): TGTGCCAGCCAAGGTTCAGCAGATACGCAGTATTTT. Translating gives CASQGSADTQYF.

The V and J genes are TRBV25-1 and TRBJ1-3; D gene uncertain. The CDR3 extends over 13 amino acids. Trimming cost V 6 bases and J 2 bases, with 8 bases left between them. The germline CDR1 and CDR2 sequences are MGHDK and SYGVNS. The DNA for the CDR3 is TGTGCCAGCAGCAGGCCCACTGGAAACACCATATATTTT. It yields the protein CASSRPTGNTIYF.

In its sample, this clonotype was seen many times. The CDR3 DNA is TGTGCCAGCAGCTTTCAGGGGAGCAGCGAGCAGTACGTC. Translated: CASSFQGSSEQYV. The chain carries TRBV5-5 and TRBJ2-7, with TRBD1 as a possible D gene (6 bases). The length of the CDR3 is 13 residues. Looked up from germline, CDR1 is SGHKS and CDR2 is YYEKEE (reference sequence). V shed 2 bases and J shed 6 bases, with 12 bases lying between them.

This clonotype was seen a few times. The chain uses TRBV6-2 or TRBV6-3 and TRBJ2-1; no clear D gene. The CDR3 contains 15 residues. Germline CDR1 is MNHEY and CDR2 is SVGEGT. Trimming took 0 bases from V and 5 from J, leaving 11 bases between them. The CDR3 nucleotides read TGTGCCAGCAGTTACTCCCAGCCAGCGAACAATGAGCAGTTCTTC. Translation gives CASSYSQPANNEQFF.

The CDR3 protein is CASSSPKDGNTQYF. The DNA for the CDR3 is TGTGCCAGCAGCTCACCCAAGGACGGTAATACGCAGTATTTT. The chain recombines TRBV5-4 with TRBJ2-3; D is ambiguous. The V and J ends lost 3 bases and 7 bases respectively, with 15 bases between them. The CDR3 loop spans 14 amino acids. Looked up from germline, CDR1 is SGHNT and CDR2 is YYREEE (reference sequence).

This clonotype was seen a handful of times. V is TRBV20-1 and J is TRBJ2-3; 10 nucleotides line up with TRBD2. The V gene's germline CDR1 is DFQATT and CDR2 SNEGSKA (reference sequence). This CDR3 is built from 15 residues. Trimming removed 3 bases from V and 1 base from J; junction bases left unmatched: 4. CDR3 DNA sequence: TGCAGTGCTAGCAAGAGCGGGAGGGGCACAGATACGCAGTATTTT. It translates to CSASKSGRGTDTQYF.

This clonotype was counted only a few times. Here the CDR3 DNA reads TGCGCCAGCAGCCAAGAGGGGACTGGAAGACTCAATGAGCAGTTCTTC. Translating gives CASSQEGTGRLNEQFF. The genes are TRBV4-3 and TRBJ2-1, with D perhaps matching TRBD2 (6 bases). Per the germline V gene, CDR1 is LGHNA and CDR2 is YSLEER. This CDR3 comprises 16 residues. The ends were cut back, 0 bases at V and 6 bases at J, with 15 bases in the middle.

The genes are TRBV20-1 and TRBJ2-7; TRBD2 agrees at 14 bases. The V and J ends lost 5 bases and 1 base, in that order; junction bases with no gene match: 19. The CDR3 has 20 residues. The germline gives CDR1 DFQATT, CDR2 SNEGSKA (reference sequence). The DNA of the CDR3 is TGCAGTGCTGCCTACCTTTCGACCGGGACTAGCGGGAGAGTTTCCTACGAGCAGTACGTC. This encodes CSAAYLSTGTSGRVSYEQYV.

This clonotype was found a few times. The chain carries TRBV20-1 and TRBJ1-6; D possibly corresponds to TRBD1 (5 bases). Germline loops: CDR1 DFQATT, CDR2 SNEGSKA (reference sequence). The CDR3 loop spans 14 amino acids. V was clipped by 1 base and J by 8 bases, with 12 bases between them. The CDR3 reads CSARVSGLDSPLHF. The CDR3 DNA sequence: TGCAGTGCTAGAGTTTCAGGGTTAGATTCACCCCTCCACTTT.

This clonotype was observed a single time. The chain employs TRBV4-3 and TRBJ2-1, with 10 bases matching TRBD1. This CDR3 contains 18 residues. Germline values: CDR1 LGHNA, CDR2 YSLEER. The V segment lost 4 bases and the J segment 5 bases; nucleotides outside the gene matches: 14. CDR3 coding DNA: TGCGCCAGCAGCCGCGCCCCCCGCCGGGACAGGGGTAACAATGAGCAGTTCTTC. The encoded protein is CASSRAPRRDRGNNEQFF.

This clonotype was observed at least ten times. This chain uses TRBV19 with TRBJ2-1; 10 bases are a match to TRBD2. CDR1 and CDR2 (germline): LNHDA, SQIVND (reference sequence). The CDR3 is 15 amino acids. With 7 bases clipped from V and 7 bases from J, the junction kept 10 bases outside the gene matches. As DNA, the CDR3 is TGTGCCAGTACCCCAAGCGGGAGGGCCCGAAATGAGCAGTTCTTC. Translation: CASTPSGRARNEQFF.